Given below is one T cell receptor (beta chain) in context. The antigen is unknown. Sequenced by immunoSEQ multiplex PCR; TCRdb stores in-frame clones only, minus some. The data show about 30,000 clones, roughly nine tenths seen once. Trimming cost V 5 bases and J 8 bases; bases outside gene matches: 6. In germline, CDR1 is MNHEY, CDR2 SVGAGI. This CDR3 region has 13 residues. This record belongs to a study of STAT5B mutations in CD4+ large granular lymphocyte leukemia. Study observations and caveats: Patient CD4-sorted repertoires stayed more clonal than healthy ones after leukemic-clone removal. TRBV06-family usage was enriched in top patient clones (8/27) versus controls (2/35).

The sequenced material came from CD4+ T cells from blood buffy coats. The chain recombines TRBV6-5 with TRBJ1-2, with 9 bases lining up with TRBD1. This TCR derives from a human donor in good health. The CDR3 region is CASSQQGARGYTF. CDR3 coding DNA: TGTGCCAGCAGTCAACAGGGGGCGCGGGGCTACACCTTC.